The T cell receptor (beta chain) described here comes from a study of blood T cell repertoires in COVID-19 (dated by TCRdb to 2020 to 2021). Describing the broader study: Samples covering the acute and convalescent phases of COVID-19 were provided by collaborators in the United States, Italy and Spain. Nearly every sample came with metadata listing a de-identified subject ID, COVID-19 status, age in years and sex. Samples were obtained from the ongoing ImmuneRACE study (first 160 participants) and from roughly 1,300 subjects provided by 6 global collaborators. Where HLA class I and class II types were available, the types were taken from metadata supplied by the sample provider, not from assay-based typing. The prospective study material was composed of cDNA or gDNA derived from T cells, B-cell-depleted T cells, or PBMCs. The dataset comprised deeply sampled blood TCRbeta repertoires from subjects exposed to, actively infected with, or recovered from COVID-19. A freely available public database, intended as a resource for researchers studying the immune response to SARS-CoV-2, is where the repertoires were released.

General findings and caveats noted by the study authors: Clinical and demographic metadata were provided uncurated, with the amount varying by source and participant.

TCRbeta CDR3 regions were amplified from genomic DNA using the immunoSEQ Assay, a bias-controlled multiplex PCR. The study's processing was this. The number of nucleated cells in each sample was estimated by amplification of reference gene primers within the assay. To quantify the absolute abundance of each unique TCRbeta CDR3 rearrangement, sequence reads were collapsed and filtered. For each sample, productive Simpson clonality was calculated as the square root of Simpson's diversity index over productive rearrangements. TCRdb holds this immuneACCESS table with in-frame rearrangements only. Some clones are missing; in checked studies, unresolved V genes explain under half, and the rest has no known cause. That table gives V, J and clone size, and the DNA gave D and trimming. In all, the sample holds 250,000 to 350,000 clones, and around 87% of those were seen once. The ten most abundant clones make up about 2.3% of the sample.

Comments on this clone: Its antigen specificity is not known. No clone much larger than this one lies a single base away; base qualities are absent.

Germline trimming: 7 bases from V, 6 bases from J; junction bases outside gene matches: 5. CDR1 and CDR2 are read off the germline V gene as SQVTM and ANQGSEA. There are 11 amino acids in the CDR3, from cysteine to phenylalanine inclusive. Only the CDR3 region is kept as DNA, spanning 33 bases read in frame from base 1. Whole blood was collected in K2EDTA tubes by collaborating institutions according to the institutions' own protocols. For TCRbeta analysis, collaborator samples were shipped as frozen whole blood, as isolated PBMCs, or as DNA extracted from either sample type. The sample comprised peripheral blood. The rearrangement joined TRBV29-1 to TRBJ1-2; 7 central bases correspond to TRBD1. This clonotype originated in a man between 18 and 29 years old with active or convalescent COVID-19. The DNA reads TGCAGCGCCGACGACAGGGATGGCTACACCTTC. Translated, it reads CSADDRDGYTF.